The rows below give T cell receptor beta chains drawn from one sample of a study of technical replicates of blood from a handful of donors. Only in-frame clones appear in the TCRdb table, and some are missing; sequencing was by immunoSEQ multiplex PCR. The table lists approximately 97,000 clones, roughly 96% of them singletons. The sequenced sample consisted of T cells isolated from PBMCs. All receptors come from a human donor in good health. Both conserved end residues are part of each CDR3. Each record gives: CDR3 protein, V gene, J gene.

cdr3_aa: CASSPDRVKPNYGYTF; v_call: TRBV7-8; j_call: TRBJ1-2
cdr3_aa: CAICLDRGLDTQYF; v_call: TRBV10-3; j_call: TRBJ2-3
cdr3_aa: CASSPRSGVTDTQYF; v_call: TRBV27; j_call: TRBJ2-3
cdr3_aa: CASSAQTIMNTEAFF; v_call: TRBV6-1; j_call: TRBJ1-1
cdr3_aa: CASSILAGGHEQYF; v_call: TRBV19; j_call: TRBJ2-7
cdr3_aa: CASSWDRGATNEKLFF; v_call: TRBV6-5; j_call: TRBJ1-4
cdr3_aa: CASSLVEGFGAFF; v_call: TRBV5-1; j_call: TRBJ1-1
cdr3_aa: CASSLELGVRQPQHF; v_call: TRBV7-2; j_call: TRBJ1-5
cdr3_aa: CATNSGNMNTEAFF; v_call: TRBV10-3; j_call: TRBJ1-1
cdr3_aa: CASSQDLWQVFSYEQYF; v_call: TRBV4-2; j_call: TRBJ2-7
cdr3_aa: CASRELGGSGTEAFF; v_call: TRBV2; j_call: TRBJ1-1
cdr3_aa: CASSGASAGDFGEQFF; v_call: TRBV10-1; j_call: TRBJ2-1
cdr3_aa: CASSLRGNYGYTF; v_call: TRBV27; j_call: TRBJ1-2
cdr3_aa: CSVGAETDTQYF; v_call: TRBV29-1; j_call: TRBJ2-3
cdr3_aa: CASSPTDRGYEKLFF; v_call: TRBV6-5; j_call: TRBJ1-4
cdr3_aa: CASSLGKRATYEQYF; v_call: TRBV5-8; j_call: TRBJ2-7
cdr3_aa: CASSPKQREGETQYF; v_call: TRBV18; j_call: TRBJ2-5
cdr3_aa: CASSLLSGSETQYF; v_call: TRBV7-3; j_call: TRBJ2-5
cdr3_aa: CASSLGPTPGNTIYF; v_call: TRBV10-2; j_call: TRBJ1-3
cdr3_aa: CASSAVSQGVEQYF; v_call: TRBV6-1; j_call: TRBJ2-7